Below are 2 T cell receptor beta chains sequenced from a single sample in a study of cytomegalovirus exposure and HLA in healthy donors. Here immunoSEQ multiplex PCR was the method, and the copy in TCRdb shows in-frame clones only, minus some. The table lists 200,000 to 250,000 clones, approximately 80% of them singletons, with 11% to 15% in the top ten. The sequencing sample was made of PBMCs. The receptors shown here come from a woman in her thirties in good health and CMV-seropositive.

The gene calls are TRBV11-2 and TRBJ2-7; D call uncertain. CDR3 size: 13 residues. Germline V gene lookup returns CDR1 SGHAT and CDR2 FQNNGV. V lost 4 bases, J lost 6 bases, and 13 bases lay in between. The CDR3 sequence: CASSSQTAVEQYF. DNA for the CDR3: TGTGCCAGCAGCTCTCAGACTGCAGTCGAGCAGTACTTC.

The CDR3 DNA sequence: TGTGCCAGCAGTAAAACGGGACAAGCCTACGAGCAGTACTTC. Translated, it gives CASSKTGQAYEQYF. The rearrangement uses TRBV27 and TRBJ2-7; weak D call: TRBD1 (6 bases). This CDR3 spans 14 amino acids. V lost 5 bases to trimming and J lost 2 bases, with 13 bases between them. Germline V gene lookup returns CDR1 MNHEY and CDR2 SMNVEV (reference sequence).